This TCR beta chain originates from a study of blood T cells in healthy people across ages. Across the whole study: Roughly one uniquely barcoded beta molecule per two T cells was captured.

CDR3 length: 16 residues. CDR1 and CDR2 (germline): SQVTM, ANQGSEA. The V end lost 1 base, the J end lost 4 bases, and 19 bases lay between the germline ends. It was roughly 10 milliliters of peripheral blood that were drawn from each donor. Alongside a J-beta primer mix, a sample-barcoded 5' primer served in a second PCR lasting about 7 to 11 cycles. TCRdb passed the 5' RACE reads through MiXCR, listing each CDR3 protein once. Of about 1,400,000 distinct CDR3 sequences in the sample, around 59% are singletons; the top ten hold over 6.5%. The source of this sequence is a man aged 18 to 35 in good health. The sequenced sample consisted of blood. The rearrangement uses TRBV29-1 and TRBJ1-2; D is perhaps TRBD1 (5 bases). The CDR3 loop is CSVEGGDNRRSYGYTF. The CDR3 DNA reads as TGCAGCGTTGAAGGGGGTGACAACAGGCGGTCCTATGGCTACACCTTC.